Shown below are 14 T cell receptor beta chains from a single sample sequenced in a study of low-dose radiotherapy and immunotherapy resistance in tumors. Covering alpha and beta chains, TRAV- and TRBV-specific primers were used for the first-strand cDNA. Using a constant-region primer together with a V-primer adapter, TCRs were subjected to 15 to 20 PCR cycles of amplification. TCRdb independently ran MiXCR on the reads; one entry per CDR3 protein. Among 75,000 to 95,000 distinct CDR3 sequences listed, 8% to 10% were seen once. Noted time point: before trial treatment. The material was PBMCs, obtained before treatment. The receptor source for this set is a male donor with prostate cancer.

This clonotype was observed many times. The chain uses TRBV20-1 and TRBJ1-3; no reliable D call. The CDR3 is 14 residues long. V was cut by 3 bases and J by 0 bases, with 9 bases left in between. Germline loops: CDR1 DFQATT, CDR2 SNEGSKA (reference sequence). Written as DNA, the CDR3 is TGCAGTGCTAGCGGCCTGAGCTCTGGAAACACCATATATTTT. Protein product: CSASGLSSGNTIYF.

This clonotype was seen ten or more times. The gene calls are TRBV6-5 and TRBJ1-3; tentatively, D is TRBD1 (5 bases). The germline CDR1 and CDR2 sequences are MNHEY and SVGAGI. The ends were cut back, 2 bases at V and 0 bases at J, with 11 bases in the middle. This CDR3 has 16 residues. The CDR3 loop is CASSYGGAVSGNTIYF. CDR3 bases: TGTGCCAGCAGTTACGGTGGGGCAGTCTCTGGAAACACCATATATTTT.

In this sample, this clonotype turned up many times. The CDR3, as DNA: TGTGCCAGCAGCCACCCGGGACGATCAGGGTCACCCCTCCACTTT. Translating it yields CASSHPGRSGSPLHF. The gene calls are TRBV6-1 and TRBJ1-6; a possible D gene is TRBD1 (5 bases). This CDR3 has 15 amino acids. CDR1 and CDR2 from the germline V gene are MNHNS and SASEGT. V lost 6 bases, J lost 10 bases, and 19 bases lay in between.

A remark on this clonotype: With only one base between it and a far larger clone, this is likely a read error. The CDR3 DNA follows: TGTGCCACCTGTCATGGACTAGCGGGACGGTCCTACAATGAGCAGTTCTTC. It is translated as CATCHGLAGRSYNEQFF. This chain links TRBV27 with TRBJ2-1; 12 bases are shared with TRBD2. V was pared by 10 bases and J by 1 base, with 11 bases of the junction left unmatched. Germline values: CDR1 MNHEY, CDR2 SMNVEV (reference sequence). This CDR3 contains 17 residues.

This clonotype was recorded at least ten times. This chain joins TRBV2 and TRBJ1-2; no firm D call. Germline V gene data show CDR1 as SNHLY and CDR2 as FYNNEI. The CDR3 has 12 amino acids. The V and J ends lost 6 bases and 4 bases respectively, with 9 bases between them. CDR3 residues: CASSPGPYGYTF. In DNA, the CDR3 is TGTGCCAGCAGCCCCGGGCCCTATGGCTACACCTTC.

This clonotype has at least ten counts. This chain uses TRBV24-1 with TRBJ1-1; 9 nucleotides align to TRBD1. Germline assignment: CDR1 KGHDR and CDR2 SFDVKD. V dropped 2 bases and J dropped 1; count of bases not matched to a gene: 4. The length of the CDR3 is 16 residues. CDR3 nucleotides: TGTGCCACCAGTGATTCCGGGACAGGGCCGAACACTGAAGCTTTCTTT. Residues: CATSDSGTGPNTEAFF.

This clonotype was counted at least ten times. The chain has TRBV3-1 and TRBJ1-2; 7 bases match TRBD1. The CDR3 sequence is 14 residues long. Losses at the gene ends were 4 bases for V and 7 bases for J; bases not matched to a gene: 9. Germline V gene data show CDR1 as LGHDT and CDR2 as YNNKEL (reference sequence). CDR3 protein: CASSPGDSLGGYTF. CDR3 DNA sequence: TGTGCCAGCAGCCCAGGGGACAGTCTGGGTGGCTACACCTTC.

Many counts were recorded for this clonotype. The V and J genes are TRBV13 and TRBJ2-7, with D possibly matching TRBD1 (5 bases). Germline V gene lookup returns CDR1 PRHDT and CDR2 FYEKMQ (reference sequence). CDR3 length equals 11 residues. V shed 7 bases and J shed 6 bases, with 10 bases lying between them. The CDR3 DNA follows: TGTGCCAGCACCCGGACAACCGAGCAGTACTTC. Its translation: CASTRTTEQYF.

About this clonotype itself: Only one base separates this from a far larger clonotype, so it likely reflects a read error. The gene calls are TRBV4-3 and TRBJ2-3; 7 nucleotides align to TRBD1. The germline V gene has CDR1 LGHNA and CDR2 YSLEER. The ends lost 5 bases at V and 6 bases at J; junction bases unmatched: 2. This CDR3 region has 12 residues. In DNA, the CDR3 is TGCGCCAGCAGCGCACAGGGGGATACGCAGTATTTT. Translating gives CASSAQGDTQYF.

This clonotype was seen repeatedly, ten times or more. V is TRBV21-1 and J is TRBJ2-5; the table calls TRBD2, which could not be checked here. TRBV21-1 is shown as a pseudogene. This CDR3 spans 17 amino acids. Here the CDR3 reads CASSLRLAGGPRETQYF. CDR3 DNA: TGTGCCAGCAGCCTCCGACTAGCGGGAGGGCCTCGAGAGACCCAGTACTTC.

This clonotype has a count of ten or more. The V call is TRBV19, the J call TRBJ2-7; no clear D gene. The CDR3 extends over 14 amino acids. V lost 5 bases and J lost 2, with 13 bases in between. Germline CDR1 LNHDA, CDR2 SQIVND (reference sequence). CDR3 amino acids: CASSFADPTYEQYF. The CDR3 nucleotides are TGTGCCAGTAGTTTCGCCGATCCAACCTACGAGCAGTACTTC. The full variable domain, completed using reference TRBV19 and TRBJ2-7, is DGGITQSPKYLFRKEGQNVTLSCEQNLNHDAMYWYRQDPGQGLRLIYYSQIVNDFQKGDIAEGYSVSREKKESFPLTVTSAQKNPTAFYLCASSFADPTYEQYFGPGTRLTVT.

This clonotype was observed at least ten times. This chain links TRBV6-2 or TRBV6-3 with TRBJ2-1, with D hard to call. This CDR3 comprises 12 residues. V was shortened by 0 bases and J by 10 bases, with 7 bases between the two germline ends. The germline gives CDR1 MNHEY, CDR2 SVGEGT. The CDR3 nucleotides read TGTGCCAGCAGTTACTCGAAAGGGGAGCAGTTCTTC. Translation gives CASSYSKGEQFF.

This clonotype was observed many times. V usage is TRBV4-3 and J usage is TRBJ2-3; no clear D gene. V lost 6 bases, J lost 2 bases, and 15 bases lay in between. Germline loops: CDR1 LGHNA, CDR2 YSLEER. There are 15 residues in the CDR3. Here the CDR3 reads CASSRTASPTDTQYF. CDR3 sequence (DNA): TGCGCCAGCAGTCGGACGGCTAGTCCCACAGATACGCAGTATTTT.

This clonotype was recorded at least ten times. CDR3 nucleotides: TGTGCCAGCAGCTTGGAGGGGGTTGGCAGGGGGCGAACTGAAGCTTTCTTT. Its protein is CASSLEGVGRGRTEAFF. This chain joins TRBV5-4 and TRBJ1-1, with 8 bases fitting TRBD1. Germline CDR1 is SGHNT and CDR2 is YYREEE (reference sequence). The V segment lost 0 bases and the J segment 5 bases; nucleotides outside the gene matches: 12. CDR3 size: 17 residues.